The clone carrying this TCR beta chain was detected only once. Some clones are missing from TCRdb's copy, which holds only in-frame ones; the method was immunoSEQ multiplex PCR. The sample lists 150,000 to 200,000 clones; approximately 80% were seen once. This entry comes from a study of blood T cell repertoires in COVID-19. Study details: T cells, B-cell-depleted T cells, or PBMCs provided the cDNA or gDNA that served as material.

Germline assignment: CDR1 KGHDR and CDR2 SFDVKD. Trimming cost V 4 bases and J 1 base, with 13 bases left between them. The length of the CDR3 is 16 residues. The V gene is TRBV24-1, the J gene TRBJ2-4; D unclear. The sequenced material came from PBMCs or T cells enriched from blood (not recorded which). The sequence was obtained from a man aged 60 to 75 who had been exposed to COVID-19. The CDR3 DNA sequence: TGTGCCACCAGTGACCCATCAGCCGGGGCCAAAAACATTCAGTACTTC. Amino acid sequence: CATSDPSAGAKNIQYF.